The 3 T cell receptor beta chains listed next were all sequenced from one sample in a study of OX40 agonist ivuxolimab in advanced cancers. Sequencing was performed with immunoSEQ multiplex PCR; in TCRdb, only in-frame clones are kept and a portion is missing. Among tens of thousands of clones listed, around 90% were seen once. The sequenced sample was CD4+ or CD8+ T cells sorted from blood, obtained in a trial of the OX40 agonist ivuxolimab. All receptors derive from an adult with an advanced solid tumor such as melanoma, head and neck, liver or kidney cancer.

The chain carries TRBV2 and TRBJ2-1; D gene unclear. Between the trimmed V and J ends, which lost 7 bases and 4 bases, there was a span of 14 bases. CDR1 and CDR2 (germline): SNHLY, FYNNEI. The CDR3 is made up of 14 amino acids. The CDR3 DNA is TGTGCCAGCATGGGTGGTCGGCTTTACAATGAGCAGTTCTTC. Translating gives CASMGGRLYNEQFF. The complete variable domain, with remaining parts taken from reference TRBV2 and TRBJ2-1, reads EPEVTQTPSHQVTQMGQEVILRCVPISNHLYFYWYRQILGQKVEFLVSFYNNEISEKSEIFDDQFSVERPDGSNFTLKIRSTKLEDSAMYFCASMGGRLYNEQFFGPGTRLTVL.

V is TRBV10-1 and J is TRBJ2-5; D gene unclear. Trimming removed 2 bases at V and 3 bases at J, with 7 bases between. Per the germline V gene, CDR1 is WNHNN and CDR2 is SYGVQD (reference sequence). CDR3 length: 13 amino acids. For the CDR3, the DNA is TGCGCCAGCAGTGAGAGTCCGGAAGAGACCCAGTACTTC. Translated: CASSESPEETQYF.

The rearrangement joins TRBV2 to TRBJ2-7; unclear D gene. This CDR3 has 13 amino acids. The V gene's germline CDR1 is SNHLY and CDR2 FYNNEI. Trimming shortened V by 8 bases and J by 6 bases, and 17 bases separated the two germline ends. The CDR3 DNA is TGTGCCAGCTCCGGACCCCCGGAGTTCGAGCAGTACTTC. This gives the protein CASSGPPEFEQYF.